This TCR beta chain was profiled in a study of shared clonotypes between healthy human individuals. Study in general: Each donor contributed plates that comprised three CD4 naive, three CD4 memory, two CD8 naive and one CD8 memory.

Study-wide findings and caveats: Relative to clonotypes present in all four donors, those not shared had lower generation probabilities. Sampling was confined to blood; repertoires within tissues likely differ. It was anticipated that sequencing depth would influence how many clonotypes donors shared.

As concerns this clone: Its antigen is not identified.

With V trimmed by 4 bases and J by 2 bases, 5 bases remained unmatched. Per germline, CDR1 SGDLS and CDR2 YYNGEE. The CDR3 totals 15 residues. Sequencing was performed with immunoSEQ multiplex PCR; in TCRdb, only in-frame clones are kept and a portion is missing. The sample includes approximately 1.4 million clones, nearly 99% of them seen just once. The J gene is TRBJ2-7, the V gene TRBV9; TRBD2 aligns across 11 bases. The material sequenced was naive CD4+ T cells sorted from blood. Documented subset: CD45RA+ positively selected. This TCR was recovered from a man aged 25 to 45 in good health. CDR3 nucleotide sequence: TGTGCCAGCAGCATCGGGACTAGCGGCGCCTACGAGCAGTACTTC. Translation gives CASSIGTSGAYEQYF. The variable domain in full, with the rest retrieved from reference TRBV9 and TRBJ2-7, is DSGVTQTPKHLITATGQRVTLRCSPRSGDLSVYWYQQSLDQGLQFLIQYYNGEERAKGNILERFSAQQFPDLHSELNLSSLELGDSALYFCASSIGTSGAYEQYFGPGTRLTVT.